One sample yielded the 29 T cell receptor beta chains listed below, sequenced in a study of PD-1 blockade in classical Hodgkin lymphoma. Each patient experienced a relapse that followed autologous stem cell transplantation, and brentuximab vedotin exposure varied. Profiling relied on immunoSEQ multiplex PCR, and the TCRdb table lists in-frame clones only, not all of them. The sample lists 20,000 to 25,000 clones, roughly 72% occurring once. The material sequenced was peripheral blood mononuclear cells (PBMCs), taken at baseline. Every receptor here comes from a human donor with classical Hodgkin lymphoma.

This clone was observed a single time. This chain connects TRBV7-2 to TRBJ2-2; D may match TRBD1 or TRBD2 (5 bases each). V was cut by 0 bases and J by 4 bases, with 12 bases left in between. This CDR3 has 16 residues. From germline, CDR1 is SGHTA and CDR2 FQGNSA. The CDR3 spells CASSLAGTKGTGELFF. The DNA of the CDR3 is TGTGCCAGCAGCTTAGCGGGGACCAAAGGCACCGGGGAGCTGTTTTTT.

The V call is TRBV6-5, the J call TRBJ2-2, with 7 nucleotides matching TRBD2. With V trimmed by 0 bases and J by 1 base, 2 bases remained unmatched. CDR1 and CDR2 (germline): MNHEY, SVGAGI. The CDR3 covers 16 residues. CDR3 in amino acids: CASSYSGLLNTGELFF. The DNA of the CDR3 is TGTGCCAGCAGTTACTCGGGACTACTGAACACCGGGGAGCTGTTTTTT.

The chain has TRBV18 and TRBJ2-2; 9 bases fit TRBD1. V was clipped by 3 bases and J by 6 bases; unmatched bases: 8. The CDR3 spans 16 residues. From germline, CDR1 is KGHSH and CDR2 LQKENI. DNA of the CDR3: TGTGCCAGCTCACCGGGACAGGGCAGGTTCTCCGGGGAGCTGTTTTTT. This translates into CASSPGQGRFSGELFF.

This sequence joins TRBV6-5 and TRBJ2-4; TRBD2 might be the D (5 bases). V gave up 2 bases and J gave up 9 bases, with 14 bases separating them. The length of the CDR3 is 14 residues. The germline V gene encodes CDR1 MNHEY and CDR2 SVGAGI. The CDR3 here is CASSYGEKGSIQYF. CDR3 nucleotide sequence: TGTGCCAGCAGTTACGGGGAAAAAGGGAGCATTCAGTACTTC.

This chain uses TRBV30 with TRBJ1-1, with D unresolved. V was cut by 4 bases and J by 11 bases, with 23 bases left in between. CDR1 and CDR2 (germline): GTSNPN, SVGIG (reference sequence). CDR3 length equals 14 residues. The CDR3: CAWTVNNNRGGAFF. The CDR3 DNA is TGTGCCTGGACCGTAAATAACAACCGAGGTGGGGCTTTCTTT.

This chain joins TRBV6-1 and TRBJ2-7, with D hard to call. The V gene lost 4 bases and the J gene lost 2 bases, with 12 bases spanning the gap. The CDR3 sequence is 14 residues long. Germline CDR1 is MNHNS and CDR2 is SASEGT. DNA for the CDR3: TGTGCCAGCAGTGCCAGAAAACCCCCCTACGAGCAGTACTTC. This translates into CASSARKPPYEQYF.

There are a few counts of this clone. Other nucleotide sequences from this sample produce the same CDR3. The V gene is TRBV28, the J gene TRBJ2-5, with 8 bases fitting TRBD1. The length of the CDR3 is 14 residues. The germline CDR1 and CDR2 sequences are MDHEN and SYDVKM. Trimming at V came to 6 bases and at J to 4 bases, leaving 7 bases not matched to a gene. For the CDR3, the DNA is TGTGCCAGCAGCCTCCAGGGGGCTCGAGAGACCCAGTACTTC. The encoded protein is CASSLQGARETQYF.

Judged by abundance, this clone is medium-sized. The J gene is TRBJ2-7, the V gene TRBV7-9; TRBD1 is a possible D gene (5 bases). The CDR3 contains 14 residues. The germline gives CDR1 SEHNR, CDR2 FQNEAQ (reference sequence). The V end lost 1 base, the J end lost 4 bases, and 11 bases lay between the germline ends. The CDR3 DNA follows: TGTGCCAGCAGCTTAGGGGCAGGGAAGTACGAGCAGTACTTC. Translation: CASSLGAGKYEQYF.

The chain uses TRBV28 and TRBJ2-1; 12 bases are shared with TRBD2. Losses at the gene ends were 8 bases for V and 10 bases for J; bases not matched to a gene: 6. The germline CDR1 and CDR2 sequences are MDHEN and SYDVKM. This CDR3 has 13 residues. The CDR3 spells CASASGGAVEQFF. The CDR3, as DNA: TGTGCCAGCGCTAGCGGGGGGGCCGTAGAGCAGTTCTTC.

The chain's CDR3 is CASTAWGQGDKPQHF. CDR3 bases: TGTGCCAGTACCGCCTGGGGTCAGGGAGATAAGCCCCAGCATTTT. The V and J genes are TRBV19 and TRBJ1-5, with a possible D match to TRBD1 (5 bases). From germline, CDR1 is LNHDA and CDR2 SQIVND (reference sequence). V dropped 7 bases and J dropped 8 bases, with 21 bases sitting between them. The CDR3 is 15 residues long.

The CDR3 DNA reads TGTGCCAGCAGCTTGGCAGGCAGCTCCTACAATGAGCAGTTCTTC. It codes for CASSLAGSSYNEQFF. The chain employs TRBV5-5 and TRBJ2-1; D is ambiguous. Trimming took off 0 bases at V and 0 bases at J, with 7 bases between the two ends. The CDR3 contains 15 residues. Germline V gives CDR1 SGHKS, CDR2 YYEKEE (reference sequence).

This chain joins TRBV6-5 and TRBJ1-4; D call uncertain. Germline loops: CDR1 MNHEY, CDR2 SVGAGI. This CDR3 is 15 amino acids long. The germline V and J ends were trimmed by 2 bases and 0 bases, with 7 bases remaining between them. The CDR3 reads CASSYDFATNEKLFF. The DNA for the CDR3 is TGTGCCAGCAGTTACGACTTTGCAACTAATGAAAAACTGTTTTTT.

The rearrangement uses TRBV5-6 and TRBJ2-3; possible D gene TRBD1, 6 bases. Germline-derived CDR1 and CDR2 are SGHDT and YYEEEE. Trimming pared 4 bases from V and 8 bases from J, leaving 14 bases between. There are 13 residues in the CDR3. CDR3 region: CASSPTIGGTQYF. CDR3 bases: TGTGCCAGCAGCCCCACTATAGGGGGTACGCAGTATTTT. Drawing the rest from reference TRBV5-6 and TRBJ2-3, the complete variable domain is DAGVTQSPTHLIKTRGQQVTLRCSPKSGHDTVSWYQQALGQGPQFIFQYYEEEERQRGNFPDRFSGHQFPNYSSELNVNALLLGDSALYLCASSPTIGGTQYFGPGTRLTVL.

The chain uses TRBV10-3 and TRBJ2-7, with 11 nucleotides matching TRBD1. Trimming took 6 bases from V and 2 from J; bases not matched to a gene: 12. The CDR3 consists of 17 residues. Germline V gives CDR1 ENHRY, CDR2 SYGVKD. The CDR3 DNA follows: TGTGCCATCAGCGCACATATTGGACAGGGGGCAACCTACGAGCAGTACTTC. This codes for CAISAHIGQGATYEQYF.

The CDR3 sequence is CASSIGQGEGETQYF. CDR3 coding DNA: TGTGCCAGCAGCATAGGACAGGGTGAGGGCGAGACCCAGTACTTC. The V and J genes are TRBV5-8 and TRBJ2-5; 8 nucleotides agree with TRBD1. The CDR3 sequence is 15 residues long. Germline assignment: CDR1 SGHTS and CDR2 YDEGEE. J lost 5 bases, V lost 4 bases, and 10 bases had no gene match.

This clone rates as medium-sized (0.01 to 0.1%). The chain recombines TRBV4-2 with TRBJ2-5; 8 nucleotides line up with TRBD2. The CDR3 has 16 residues. V was clipped by 4 bases and J by 5 bases; unmatched bases: 12. The germline V gene has CDR1 LGHNA and CDR2 YNFKEQ. The CDR3 spells CASSLEPTSAGETQYF. The CDR3 nucleotides are TGTGCCAGCAGCCTCGAGCCGACTAGCGCCGGGGAGACCCAGTACTTC.

The gene calls are TRBV11-3 and TRBJ2-3, with a weak D call TRBD2 (7 bases). V was pared by 0 bases and J by 5 bases, with 12 bases between. Germline values: CDR1 SGHNT, CDR2 YENEEA. This CDR3 is built from 15 residues. The CDR3 DNA follows: TGTGCCAGCAGCTTAGAGGGGGGGCGGGAAGATACGCAGTATTTT. This sequence encodes CASSLEGGREDTQYF.

V gene TRBV18 combines with J gene TRBJ1-4; no clear D gene. Germline V gives CDR1 KGHSH, CDR2 LQKENI. Trimming took off 4 bases at V and 7 bases at J, with 10 bases between the two ends. The CDR3 length is 13 residues. DNA for the CDR3: TGTGCCAGCTCACAGGGAGTGAGTGAAAAACTGTTTTTT. Translating it yields CASSQGVSEKLFF.

By its share, this clone is medium-sized (0.01 to 0.1%). V gene TRBV10-3 combines with J gene TRBJ1-4; TRBD1 is a possible D gene (5 bases). The CDR3 loop spans 13 amino acids. Trimming removed 2 bases at V and 7 bases at J, with 8 bases between. Germline V lookup: CDR1 ENHRY, CDR2 SYGVKD. In DNA, the CDR3 is TGTGCCATCAGTGAGGAAGGGGTTGAAAAACTGTTTTTT. Its translation: CAISEEGVEKLFF.

The chain couples TRBV18 to TRBJ2-7; D might be TRBD1 (6 bases). The CDR3 runs 15 residues. Germline V gene sequence: CDR1 KGHSH, CDR2 LQKENI. V dropped 2 bases and J dropped 0 bases, with 11 bases sitting between them. This CDR3 is CASSPGAGDSYEQYF. CDR3 coding DNA: TGTGCCAGCTCACCAGGGGCAGGGGACTCCTACGAGCAGTACTTC.

The V and J genes are TRBV28 and TRBJ1-6; perhaps TRBD1 as D (6 bases). This CDR3 region has 17 residues. CDR1 and CDR2 from the germline V gene are MDHEN and SYDVKM. The V end was cut by 5 bases, the J end by 0 bases, with 14 bases between. The CDR3 DNA sequence: TGTGCCAGCAGTCCTGTCGGGGGACACTCCTATAATTCACCCCTCCACTTT. This codes for CASSPVGGHSYNSPLHF.

This clone turned up a few times. This chain joins TRBV6-5 and TRBJ2-3; possible D gene TRBD1, 5 bases. V was cut by 6 bases and J by 3 bases, with 10 bases left in between. This CDR3 region has 13 residues. Germline V gene data show CDR1 as MNHEY and CDR2 as SVGAGI. CDR3: CASRRQGTDTQYF. DNA of the CDR3: TGTGCCAGCAGACGCCAGGGAACAGATACGCAGTATTTT.

DNA for the CDR3: TGTGCCAGTAGCCCCGAGCTCAGGGCAACTAATGAAAAACTGTTTTTT. Residues: CASSPELRATNEKLFF. The chain employs TRBV19 and TRBJ1-4; tentatively, D is TRBD1 (5 bases). Trimming pared 6 bases from V and 0 bases from J, leaving 14 bases between. Germline V gives CDR1 LNHDA, CDR2 SQIVND (reference sequence). The CDR3 covers 16 residues. Full variable domain (rest looked up from reference TRBV19 and TRBJ1-4): DGGITQSPKYLFRKEGQNVTLSCEQNLNHDAMYWYRQDPGQGLRLIYYSQIVNDFQKGDIAEGYSVSREKKESFPLTVTSAQKNPTAFYLCASSPELRATNEKLFFGSGTQLSVL.

This clone has only a few counts. This sequence joins TRBV5-4 and TRBJ2-7; 7 positions match TRBD1. With V trimmed by 9 bases and J by 2 bases, 8 bases remained unmatched. Germline V gene data show CDR1 as SGHNT and CDR2 as YYREEE (reference sequence). The CDR3 is 13 amino acids. The CDR3 sequence: CATTGVSPYEQYF. The CDR3, as DNA: TGTGCCACCACAGGGGTCTCCCCCTACGAGCAGTACTTC.

The J gene is TRBJ1-2, the V gene TRBV7-2; TRBD1 aligns across 8 bases. Germline CDR1 SGHTA, CDR2 FQGNSA. The length of the CDR3 is 14 residues. After removal of 5 bases from V and 4 bases from J, the junction contained 6 bases not matched to a gene. CDR3 loop: CASSPGGGLYGYTF. As DNA, the CDR3 is TGTGCCAGCAGCCCAGGGGGCGGGCTCTATGGCTACACCTTC.

This chain connects TRBV18 to TRBJ2-5; possibly TRBD2 for D (5 bases). V was trimmed by 3 bases and J by 5 bases, leaving 19 bases between them. Germline CDR1 and CDR2: KGHSH and LQKENI. This CDR3 is built from 16 residues. The CDR3 sequence: CASSPSASGLGETQYF. The CDR3 region has the DNA TGTGCCAGCTCACCGTCCGCGAGCGGTCTGGGGGAGACCCAGTACTTC.

This clone was seen only a few times. V usage is TRBV29-1 and J usage is TRBJ1-1; D is undetermined. Per germline, CDR1 SQVTM and CDR2 ANQGSEA. V was pared by 1 base and J by 0 bases, with 6 bases between. This CDR3 is built from 13 residues. The DNA of the CDR3 is TGCAGCGTTGAAGGGCGTATGAACACTGAAGCTTTCTTT. This sequence encodes CSVEGRMNTEAFF.

The chain combines TRBV28 with TRBJ2-3; D is possibly TRBD2 (6 bases). Trimming removed 4 bases from V and 5 bases from J, with 16 bases in between. Per germline, CDR1 MDHEN and CDR2 SYDVKM. The CDR3 is made up of 15 amino acids. The CDR3 nucleotides are TGTGCCAGCAGTTCCCCCCGTGGGAGGATAGATACGCAGTATTTT. This gives the protein CASSSPRGRIDTQYF.

This clone appeared a single time. CDR3 sequence: CATSRQGNYGYTF. The CDR3 bases are TGTGCCACCAGCAGACAGGGAAACTATGGCTACACCTTC. This chain joins TRBV15 and TRBJ1-2; tentative D call: TRBD1 (5 bases). CDR1 and CDR2 (germline): LNHNV, YYDKDF (reference sequence). Trimming cost V 2 bases and J 2 bases, with 6 bases left between them. The CDR3 extends over 13 amino acids.